The source of this T cell receptor beta chain is a study of blood T cell repertoires in COVID-19 (dated by TCRdb to the early 2020s). The study in broad terms: Samples from collaborators originated in the United States, Italy and Spain and spanned both the acute and convalescent phases of COVID-19. Samples were obtained from the ongoing ImmuneRACE study (first 160 participants) and from about 1,300 subjects provided by 6 global collaborators. Sample metadata almost always included a de-identified subject ID, COVID-19 status, age in years and sex. A freely available public database, intended as a resource for researchers studying the immune response to SARS-CoV-2, is where the repertoires were released. The dataset comprised deeply sampled blood TCRbeta repertoires from subjects exposed to, actively infected with, or recovered from COVID-19. Where HLA class I and class II types were available, the types were taken from metadata supplied by the sample provider, not from assay-based typing. The material from the prospective study consisted of cDNA or gDNA derived from T cells, B-cell-depleted T cells, or PBMCs. The investigation overall reported the following: The quantity of clinical and demographic metadata differed by source and by participant and was supplied without curation.

TCRbeta CDR3 regions were amplified from genomic DNA by means of the immunoSEQ Assay, a bias-controlled multiplex PCR. Under the source paper's analysis protocol: The number of nucleated cells in each sample was estimated by amplification of reference gene primers within the assay. To quantify the absolute abundance of each unique TCRbeta CDR3 rearrangement, sequence reads were collapsed and filtered. For each sample, productive Simpson clonality was calculated as the square root of Simpson's diversity index over productive rearrangements. Here the immuneACCESS table is served through TCRdb, limited to in-frame sequences with V and J called. Missing clones are a known gap in these copies; in checked studies unresolved V genes cover under half, and the rest lacks a known reason. The DNA gave D and trimming, while V, J and clone size come from that table. The sample data list around 93,000 clones, and roughly four fifths of these were observed just once. The ten largest clones take up around 4% of the sample.

Turning to this clone: Its antigen is not yet known. Base quality data are lacking; no much larger clone is found one base away.

V was cut back by 4 bases and J by 0 bases, leaving a gap of 8 bases between them. From cysteine to phenylalanine, the CDR3 is 13 amino acids long. Only the CDR3 portion is preserved as DNA: 39 bases, with reading frame beginning at the first base. Per the germline V gene (reference sequence), GTSNPN is the CDR1 and SVGIG is the CDR2. Each collaborating institution followed its own protocols to collect whole blood in K2EDTA tubes. For TCRbeta analysis, collaborator samples were shipped as frozen whole blood, as isolated PBMCs, or as DNA extracted from either sample type. Source material: peripheral blood. The clonotype originates from a man aged 60-69 years with acute or convalescent COVID-19. The rearrangement combines TRBV30 with TRBJ2-3; a tentative D call is TRBD1 (6 bases match). The CDR3 region reads CAWNRASTDTQYF. The DNA sequence is as follows: TGTGCCTGGAACAGGGCTAGCACAGATACGCAGTATTTT.